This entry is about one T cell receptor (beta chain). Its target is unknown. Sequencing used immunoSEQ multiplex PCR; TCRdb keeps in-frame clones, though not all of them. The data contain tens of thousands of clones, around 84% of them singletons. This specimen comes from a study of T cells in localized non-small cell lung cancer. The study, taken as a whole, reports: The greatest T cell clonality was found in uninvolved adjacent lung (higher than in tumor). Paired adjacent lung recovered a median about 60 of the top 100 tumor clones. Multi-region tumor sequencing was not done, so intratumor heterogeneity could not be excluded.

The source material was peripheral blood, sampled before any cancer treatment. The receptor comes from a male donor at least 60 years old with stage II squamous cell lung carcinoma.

Here the CDR3 DNA reads TGCGCCAGCAGCACCGGACGGAACAATGAGCAGTTCTTC. This sequence encodes CASSTGRNNEQFF. The chain recombines TRBV5-1 with TRBJ2-1, with D unresolved. V was shortened by 4 bases and J by 5 bases, with 10 bases between the two germline ends. This CDR3 is 13 amino acids long. Germline V gene lookup returns CDR1 SGHRS and CDR2 YFSETQ.